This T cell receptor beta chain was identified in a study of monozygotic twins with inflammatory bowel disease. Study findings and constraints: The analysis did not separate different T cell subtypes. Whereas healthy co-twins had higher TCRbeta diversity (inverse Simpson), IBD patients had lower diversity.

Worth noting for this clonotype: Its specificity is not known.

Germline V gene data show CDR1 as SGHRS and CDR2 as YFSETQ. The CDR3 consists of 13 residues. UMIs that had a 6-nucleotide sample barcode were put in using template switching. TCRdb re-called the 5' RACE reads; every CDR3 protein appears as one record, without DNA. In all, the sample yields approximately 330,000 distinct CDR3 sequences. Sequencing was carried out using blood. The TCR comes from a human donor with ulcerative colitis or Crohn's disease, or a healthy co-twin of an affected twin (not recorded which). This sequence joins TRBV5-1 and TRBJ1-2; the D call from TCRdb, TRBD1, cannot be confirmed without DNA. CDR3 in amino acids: CASSPRPGEGYTF.